This record covers a single TCR beta chain. The record originates from a study of CD8 T cells in Susac syndrome. It was with random hexamers that about 0.45 to 1 ug RNA was reverse transcribed. MiXCR, run by TCRdb on the immunoSEQ multiplex PCR reads, gives a single entry per CDR3 protein. The sample yields 120,000 to 150,000 distinct CDR3 sequences, approximately 94% seen once. The sequenced material came from CD4+ T cells from PBMCs. This receptor was identified in a human donor in good health.

The CDR3: CSARFDSTDTQYF. The DNA of the CDR3 is TGCAGTGCTAGGTTTGACAGCACAGATACGCAGTATTTT. The chain couples TRBV20-1 to TRBJ2-3; D not certain. Between the trimmed V and J ends, which lost 3 bases and 0 bases, there was a span of 7 bases. CDR1 and CDR2 (germline): DFQATT, SNEGSKA (reference sequence). The length of the CDR3 is 13 residues.